The present T cell receptor beta chain was sequenced within a study of blood T cell repertoires in COVID-19. Study summary: Acute-phase and convalescent COVID-19 samples originated in the United States, Italy and Spain.

Enrollees, about 18 to 89 years old, lived in around 23 US areas. Categorization into cohorts depended on clinical history that participants reported. Authors' analysis steps: Estimates of nucleated cell counts were drawn from the amplification of reference gene primers. Method: immunoSEQ multiplex PCR; TCRdb's copy keeps in-frame clones and lacks some. V and J calls and clone size are given by that table; D and trimming were obtained from the DNA. The sample consists of about 320,000 clones, around 86% of them appearing once. Looked up from germline, CDR1 is SEHNR and CDR2 is FQNEAQ (reference sequence). The CDR3 totals 12 residues. Trimming cost V 5 bases and J 4 bases, with 7 bases left between them.

Source material: PBMCs or T cells enriched from blood (not recorded which). The rearrangement joins TRBV7-9 to TRBJ2-3; D uncertain. The TCR sequence derives from a woman between 18 and 30 years old who had recovered from COVID-19. The CDR3 DNA follows: TGTGCCAGCAGCCCACGGGCAGATACGCAGTATTTT. The encoded protein is CASSPRADTQYF.